The clone carrying this T cell receptor (beta chain) was seen a few times. The antigen remains unidentified. The sample originates from a study of molecular identifiers for immune sequencing clone quantification. As previously described, bulk TCR libraries were made using listed TCR primers. TCRdb called the PCR reads again in MiXCR, with one record for every CDR3 protein. The table lists about 640,000 distinct CDR3 sequences, just under 20% of them singletons. Germline V CDR1 and CDR2: SGHDN, FVKESK. This CDR3 is built from 17 residues. Trimming cost V 0 bases and J 6 bases; bases outside gene matches: 10. Whole-study results and caveats: Barcode-sharing identical TCR molecules could underestimate highly expanded clone sizes. Beyond 20 RNA copies, clones held over 97% of effector molecules, compared with under 1% in naive cells.

Specimen: naive CD8+ T cells from blood, with Jurkat cell RNA spiked in. Subset specified: FACS-sorted CD8+CD4-CCR7+CD45RA+ naive T cells. This TCR was sampled from a human donor in good health. Some libraries in this study had Jurkat cell RNA spiked in. V is TRBV14 and J is TRBJ2-3; 9 bases align to TRBD2. The CDR3 sequence is CASSQEVAGVFSDTQYF. DNA for the CDR3: TGTGCCAGCAGCCAAGAGGTAGCGGGAGTATTTTCGGATACGCAGTATTTT.